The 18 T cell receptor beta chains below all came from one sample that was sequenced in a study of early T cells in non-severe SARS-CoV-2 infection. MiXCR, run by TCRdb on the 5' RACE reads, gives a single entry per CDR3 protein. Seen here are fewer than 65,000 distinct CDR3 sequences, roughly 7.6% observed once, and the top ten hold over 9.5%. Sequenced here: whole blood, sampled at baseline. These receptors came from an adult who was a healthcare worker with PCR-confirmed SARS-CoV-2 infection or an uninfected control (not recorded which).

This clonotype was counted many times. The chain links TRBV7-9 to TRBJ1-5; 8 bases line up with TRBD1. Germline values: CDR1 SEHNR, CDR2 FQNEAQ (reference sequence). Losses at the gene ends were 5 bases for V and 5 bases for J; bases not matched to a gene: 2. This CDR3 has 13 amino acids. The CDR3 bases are TGTGCCAGCAGCCTGACAGGGGATCAGCCCCAGCATTTT. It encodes CASSLTGDQPQHF.

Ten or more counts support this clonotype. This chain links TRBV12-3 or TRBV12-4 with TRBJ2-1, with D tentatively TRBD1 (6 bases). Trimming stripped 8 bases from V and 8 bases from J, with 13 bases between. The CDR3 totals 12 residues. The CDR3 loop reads CASLRGLDEQFF. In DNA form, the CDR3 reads TGTGCCAGCCTCAGGGGCCTCGATGAGCAGTTCTTC.

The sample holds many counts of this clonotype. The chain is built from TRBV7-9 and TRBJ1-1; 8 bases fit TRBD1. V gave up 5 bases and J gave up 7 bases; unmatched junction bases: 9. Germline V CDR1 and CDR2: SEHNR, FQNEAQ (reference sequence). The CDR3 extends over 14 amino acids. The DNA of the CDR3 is TGTGCCAGCAGCCACGAGACAGGGGCGTATGAAGCTTTCTTT. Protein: CASSHETGAYEAFF.

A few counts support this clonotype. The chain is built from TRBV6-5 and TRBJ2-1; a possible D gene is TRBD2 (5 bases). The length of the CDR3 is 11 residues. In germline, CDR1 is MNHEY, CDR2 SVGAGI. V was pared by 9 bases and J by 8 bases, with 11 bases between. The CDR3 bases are TGTGCCAGTGCAGAGGGCGATGAGCAGTTCTTC. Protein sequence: CASAEGDEQFF.

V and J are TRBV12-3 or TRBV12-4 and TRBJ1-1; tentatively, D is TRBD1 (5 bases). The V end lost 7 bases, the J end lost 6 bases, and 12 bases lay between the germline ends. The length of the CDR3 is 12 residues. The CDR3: CASIPGGAEAFF. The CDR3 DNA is TGTGCCAGCATCCCTGGGGGGGCTGAAGCTTTCTTT.

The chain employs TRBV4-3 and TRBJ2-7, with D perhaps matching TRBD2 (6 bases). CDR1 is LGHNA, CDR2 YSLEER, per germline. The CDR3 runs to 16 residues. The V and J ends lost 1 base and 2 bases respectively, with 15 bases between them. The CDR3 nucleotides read TGCGCCAGCAGCCAAGGTTTCCTAGCGCAGCCCTACGAGCAGTACTTC. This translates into CASSQGFLAQPYEQYF.

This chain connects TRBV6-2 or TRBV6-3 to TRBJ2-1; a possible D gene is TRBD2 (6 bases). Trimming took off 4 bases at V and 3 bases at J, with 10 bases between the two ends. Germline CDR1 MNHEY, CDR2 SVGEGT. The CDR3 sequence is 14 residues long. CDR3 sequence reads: CASSFTGLYNEQFF. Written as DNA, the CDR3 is TGTGCCAGCAGTTTTACGGGACTCTACAATGAGCAGTTCTTC.

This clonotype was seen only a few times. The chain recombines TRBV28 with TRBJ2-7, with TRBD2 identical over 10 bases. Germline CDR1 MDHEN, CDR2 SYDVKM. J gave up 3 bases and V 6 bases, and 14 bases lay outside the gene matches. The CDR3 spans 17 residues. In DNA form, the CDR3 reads TGTGCCAGCAGCCCAATGTCCAGCGGGAGGGCCATCTACGAGCAGTACTTC. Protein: CASSPMSSGRAIYEQYF.

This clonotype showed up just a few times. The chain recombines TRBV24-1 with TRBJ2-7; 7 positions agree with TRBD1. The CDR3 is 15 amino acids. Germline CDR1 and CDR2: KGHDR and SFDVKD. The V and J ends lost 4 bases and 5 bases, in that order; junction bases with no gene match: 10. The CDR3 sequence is CATSDTTGDPDEQYF. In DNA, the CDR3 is TGTGCCACCAGTGACACTACAGGGGACCCTGACGAGCAGTACTTC.

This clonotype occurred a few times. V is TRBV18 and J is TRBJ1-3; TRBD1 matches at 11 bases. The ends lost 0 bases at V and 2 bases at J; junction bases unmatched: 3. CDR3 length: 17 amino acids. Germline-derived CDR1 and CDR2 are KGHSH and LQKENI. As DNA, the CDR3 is TGTGCCAGCTCACCACCGACGGGACAGGGGGCTGGAAACACCATATATTTT. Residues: CASSPPTGQGAGNTIYF.

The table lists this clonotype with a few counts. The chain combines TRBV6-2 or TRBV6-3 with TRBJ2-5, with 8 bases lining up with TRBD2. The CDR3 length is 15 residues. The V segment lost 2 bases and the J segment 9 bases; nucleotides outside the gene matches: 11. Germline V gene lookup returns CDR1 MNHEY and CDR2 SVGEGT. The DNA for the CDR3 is TGTGCCAGCAGTTACGCGGGGGGCATCGGGTTGGCCCAGTACTTC. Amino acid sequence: CASSYAGGIGLAQYF.

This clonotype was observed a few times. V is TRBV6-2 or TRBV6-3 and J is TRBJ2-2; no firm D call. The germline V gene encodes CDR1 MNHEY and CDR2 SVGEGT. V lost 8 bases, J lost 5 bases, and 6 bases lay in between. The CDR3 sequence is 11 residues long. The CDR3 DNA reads TGTGCCAGCCAAAGAACCGGGGAGCTGTTTTTT. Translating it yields CASQRTGELFF.

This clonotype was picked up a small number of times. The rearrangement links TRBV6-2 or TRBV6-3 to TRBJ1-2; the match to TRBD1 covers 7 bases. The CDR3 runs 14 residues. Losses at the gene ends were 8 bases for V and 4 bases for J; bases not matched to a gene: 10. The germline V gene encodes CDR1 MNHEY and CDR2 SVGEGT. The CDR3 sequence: CASSRQGSSYGYTF. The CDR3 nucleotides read TGTGCCAGCTCGCGACAGGGTTCGAGCTATGGCTACACCTTC.

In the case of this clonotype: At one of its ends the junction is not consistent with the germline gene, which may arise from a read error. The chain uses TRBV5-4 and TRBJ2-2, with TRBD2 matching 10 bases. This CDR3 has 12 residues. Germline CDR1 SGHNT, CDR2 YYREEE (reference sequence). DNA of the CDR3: TGTGCCAGCAGCTTGGACCTAGCGGGAGCGGTTTTT. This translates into CASSLDLAGAVF.

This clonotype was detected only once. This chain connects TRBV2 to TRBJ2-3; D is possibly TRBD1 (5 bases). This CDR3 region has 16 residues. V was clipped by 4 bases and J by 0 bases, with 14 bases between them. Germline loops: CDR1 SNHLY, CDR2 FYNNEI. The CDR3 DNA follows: TGTGCCAGCAGTGGAGCCTTAGGGGCTAGCACAGATACGCAGTATTTT. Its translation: CASSGALGASTDTQYF.

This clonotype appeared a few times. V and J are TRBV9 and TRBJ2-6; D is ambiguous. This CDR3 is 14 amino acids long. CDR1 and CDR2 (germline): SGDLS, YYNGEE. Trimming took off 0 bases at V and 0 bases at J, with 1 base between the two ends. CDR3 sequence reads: CASSVVSGANVLTF. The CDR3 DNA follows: TGTGCCAGCAGCGTAGTCTCTGGGGCCAACGTCCTGACTTTC.

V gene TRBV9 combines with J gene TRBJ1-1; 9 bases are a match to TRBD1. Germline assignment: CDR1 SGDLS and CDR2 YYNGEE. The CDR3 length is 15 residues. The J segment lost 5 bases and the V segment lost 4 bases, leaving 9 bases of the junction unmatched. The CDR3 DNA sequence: TGTGCCAGCAGCTTCTCGACAGGGGGAGAGACTGAAGCTTTCTTT. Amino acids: CASSFSTGGETEAFF.

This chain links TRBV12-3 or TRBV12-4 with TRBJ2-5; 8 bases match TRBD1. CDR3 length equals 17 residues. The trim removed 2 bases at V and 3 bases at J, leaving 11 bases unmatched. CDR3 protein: CASSLRAGGTLKETQYF. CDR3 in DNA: TGTGCCAGCAGTTTACGGGCAGGGGGCACCCTGAAAGAGACCCAGTACTTC.